Sequencing of this TCR beta chain was carried out in a study of T cell responses to AZD1222 COVID-19 vaccine. Study as a whole: The analysis combined second doses at about 4 or about 12 weeks.

This table comes from immunoSEQ multiplex PCR, and its TCRdb copy is limited to in-frame clones, with some not included. The sample lists just under 95,000 clones; more than 70% were seen once. General observations from the study: Once two AZD1222 doses were given, Spike-specific TCR breadth and depth went up. Samples come after the peak T cell response, not at day 14.

With regard to this clone: What it binds is unknown.

Trimming removed 6 bases from V and 8 bases from J, with 23 bases in between. The length of the CDR3 is 15 residues. Germline V lookup: CDR1 SQVTM, CDR2 ANQGSEA. The sequencing used peripheral blood, collected on day 0 of AZD1222 vaccination. J is TRBJ2-1 and V is TRBV29-1, with D perhaps matching TRBD1 or TRBD2 (6 bases each). The receptor was derived from an adult in good health. This CDR3 is CSVAWIQGGGHEQFF. CDR3 DNA: TGCAGCGTGGCCTGGATACAGGGTGGGGGGCATGAGCAGTTCTTC.